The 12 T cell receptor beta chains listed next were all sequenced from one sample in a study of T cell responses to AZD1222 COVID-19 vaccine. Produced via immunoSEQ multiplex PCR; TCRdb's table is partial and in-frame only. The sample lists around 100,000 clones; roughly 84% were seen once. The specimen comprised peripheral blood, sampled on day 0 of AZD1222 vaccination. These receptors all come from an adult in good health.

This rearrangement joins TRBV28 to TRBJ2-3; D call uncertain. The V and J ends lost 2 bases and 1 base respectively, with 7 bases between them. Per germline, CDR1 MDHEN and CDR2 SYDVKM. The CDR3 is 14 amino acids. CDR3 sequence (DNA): TGTGCCAGCAGTTTAGTCTCTGGCACAGATACGCAGTATTTT. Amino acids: CASSLVSGTDTQYF. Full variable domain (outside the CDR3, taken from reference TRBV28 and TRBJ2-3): DVKVTQSSRYLVKRTGEKVFLECVQDMDHENMFWYRQDPGLGLRLIYFSYDVKMKEKGDIPEGYSVSREKKERFSLILESASTNQTSMYLCASSLVSGTDTQYFGPGTRLTVL.

The CDR3 spells CASSSRLDTDTQYF. For the CDR3, the DNA is TGCGCCAGCAGCTCCAGACTTGACACAGATACGCAGTATTTT. This sequence joins TRBV5-1 and TRBJ2-3; D is uncertain. CDR1 is SGHRS, CDR2 YFSETQ, per germline. The length of the CDR3 is 14 residues. Trimming took 3 bases from V and 2 from J, leaving 10 bases between them.

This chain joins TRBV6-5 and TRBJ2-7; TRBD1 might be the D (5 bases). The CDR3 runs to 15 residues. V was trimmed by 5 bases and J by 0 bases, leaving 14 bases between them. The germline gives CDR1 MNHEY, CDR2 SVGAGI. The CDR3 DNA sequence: TGTGCCAGCAGTCAGACGAGACAGCACTCCTACGAGCAGTACTTC. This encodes CASSQTRQHSYEQYF.

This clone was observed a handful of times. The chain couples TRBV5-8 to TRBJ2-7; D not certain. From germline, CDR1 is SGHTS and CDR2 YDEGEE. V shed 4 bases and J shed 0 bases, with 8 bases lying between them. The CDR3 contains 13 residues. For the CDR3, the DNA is TGTGCCAGCAGCCCACTGTACTCCTACGAGCAGTACGTC. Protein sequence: CASSPLYSYEQYV.

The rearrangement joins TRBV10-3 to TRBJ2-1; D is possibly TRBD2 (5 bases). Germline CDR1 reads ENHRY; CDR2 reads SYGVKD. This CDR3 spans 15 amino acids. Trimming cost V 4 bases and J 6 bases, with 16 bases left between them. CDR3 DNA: TGTGCCATCAGTGGGACCACCCGGGGAACCAATGAGCAGTTCTTC. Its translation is CAISGTTRGTNEQFF.

The CDR3 loop is CASSVLRDRGLSGANVLTF. The CDR3 region has the DNA TGTGCCAGCAGCGTATTAAGGGACAGGGGACTCTCTGGGGCCAACGTCCTGACTTTC. This chain uses TRBV7-9 with TRBJ2-6; 10 bases fit TRBD1. The CDR3 covers 19 residues. Trimming took 5 bases from V and 0 from J; bases not matched to a gene: 10. Per the germline V gene, CDR1 is SEHNR and CDR2 is FQNEAQ (reference sequence).

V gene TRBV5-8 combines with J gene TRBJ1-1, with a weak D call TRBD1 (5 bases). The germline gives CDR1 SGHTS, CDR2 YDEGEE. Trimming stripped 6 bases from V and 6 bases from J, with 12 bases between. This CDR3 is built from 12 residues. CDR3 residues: CASTRGGAEAFF. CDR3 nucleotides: TGTGCCAGCACCCGGGGGGGTGCTGAAGCTTTCTTT. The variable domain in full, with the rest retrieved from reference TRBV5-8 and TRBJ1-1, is EAGVTQSPTHLIKTRGQQATLRCSPISGHTSVYWYQQALGLGLQFLLWYDEGEERNRGNFPPRFSGRQFPNYSSELNVNALELEDSALYLCASTRGGAEAFFGQGTRLTVV.

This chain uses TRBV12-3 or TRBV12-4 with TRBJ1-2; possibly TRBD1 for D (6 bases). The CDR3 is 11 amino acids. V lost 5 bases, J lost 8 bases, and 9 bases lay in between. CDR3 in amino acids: CASSTGKGYTF. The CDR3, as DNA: TGTGCCAGCAGTACAGGGAAGGGCTACACCTTC.

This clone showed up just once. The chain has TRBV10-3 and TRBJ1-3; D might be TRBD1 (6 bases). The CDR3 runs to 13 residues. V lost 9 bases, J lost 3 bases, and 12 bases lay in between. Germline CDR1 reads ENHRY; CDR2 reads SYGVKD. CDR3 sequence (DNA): TGTGCCATTAACAGGGTATTTGGAAACACCATATATTTT. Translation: CAINRVFGNTIYF.

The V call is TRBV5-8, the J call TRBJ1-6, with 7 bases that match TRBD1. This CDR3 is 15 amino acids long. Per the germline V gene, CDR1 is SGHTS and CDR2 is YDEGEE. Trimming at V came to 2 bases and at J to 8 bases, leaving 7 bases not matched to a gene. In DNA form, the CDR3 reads TGTGCCAGCAGCTTTCACAGGGGCACTTATTCACCCCTCCACTTT. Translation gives CASSFHRGTYSPLHF.

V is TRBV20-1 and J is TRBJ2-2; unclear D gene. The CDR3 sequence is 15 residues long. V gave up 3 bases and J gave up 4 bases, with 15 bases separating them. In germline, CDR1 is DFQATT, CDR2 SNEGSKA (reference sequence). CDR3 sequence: CSASGPGRGTGELFF. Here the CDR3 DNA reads TGCAGTGCTAGTGGACCGGGCCGAGGCACCGGGGAGCTGTTTTTT.

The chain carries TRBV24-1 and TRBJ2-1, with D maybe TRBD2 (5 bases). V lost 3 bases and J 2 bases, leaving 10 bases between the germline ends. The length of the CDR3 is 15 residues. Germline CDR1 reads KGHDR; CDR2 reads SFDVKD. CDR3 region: CATSDGSGTYNEQFF. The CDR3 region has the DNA TGTGCCACCAGTGATGGAAGCGGAACCTACAATGAGCAGTTCTTC.